The 28 T cell receptor beta chains below were found in one sample sequenced in a study of T cell responses to AZD1222 COVID-19 vaccine. The table came from immunoSEQ multiplex PCR; TCRdb's copy has only in-frame clones and leaves some out. Here the sample spans some 130,000 clones, roughly 87% being singletons. The source material was peripheral blood, sampled 28 days after the second AZD1222 dose. The receptors come from an adult who received the AZD1222 COVID-19 vaccine.

The chain carries TRBV6-2 or TRBV6-3 and TRBJ1-6; 12 bases are shared with TRBD1. CDR1 MNHEY and CDR2 SVGEGT come from the germline V gene. The length of the CDR3 is 15 residues. Losses at the gene ends were 6 bases for V and 9 bases for J; bases not matched to a gene: 6. The DNA for the CDR3 is TGTGCCAGCAGCCCCGAGGGACAGGGGGCTTCACCCCTCCACTTT. Translated, it gives CASSPEGQGASPLHF.

V usage is TRBV7-2 and J usage is TRBJ1-2; D perhaps matches TRBD1 (5 bases). V lost 5 bases and J 10 bases, leaving 20 bases between the germline ends. The germline V gene encodes CDR1 SGHTA and CDR2 FQGNSA. The CDR3 is 14 amino acids. The CDR3 DNA reads as TGTGCCAGCAGCGTACGGGACGTTCATGATGCCTACACCTTC. Protein sequence: CASSVRDVHDAYTF. The full variable domain, in which reference TRBV7-2 and TRBJ1-2 provide the parts outside the CDR3, is GAGVSQSPSNKVTEKGKDVELRCDPISGHTALYWYRQSLGQGLEFLIYFQGNSAPDKSGLPSDRFSAERTGGSVSTLTIQRTQQEDSAVYLCASSVRDVHDAYTFGSGTRLTVV.

CDR3 nucleotide sequence: TGTGCCAGCAGTTATCAACAGGCTACAGAAGCTTTCTTT. Its protein product is CASSYQQATEAFF. This rearrangement joins TRBV6-2 or TRBV6-3 to TRBJ1-1; possibly TRBD1 for D (5 bases). CDR3 length: 13 amino acids. V was cut by 3 bases and J by 8 bases, with 13 bases left in between. The V gene's germline CDR1 is MNHEY and CDR2 SVGEGT.

This clone was picked up many times. This rearrangement joins TRBV11-2 to TRBJ2-7; a possible D gene is TRBD2 (5 bases). The CDR3 covers 14 residues. Trimming shortened V by 6 bases and J by 6 bases, and 18 bases separated the two germline ends. Germline CDR1 SGHAT, CDR2 FQNNGV. CDR3 residues: CASRLQGDRGEQYF. Here the CDR3 DNA reads TGTGCCAGCAGACTTCAAGGTGATCGGGGCGAGCAGTACTTC. Together with reference TRBV11-2 and TRBJ2-7, the CDR3 gives the full variable domain: EAGVAQSPRYKIIEKRQSVAFWCNPISGHATLYWYQQILGQGPKLLIQFQNNGVVDDSQLPKDRFSAERLKGVDSTLKIQPAKLEDSAVYLCASRLQGDRGEQYFGPGTRLTVT.

CDR3 protein: CASFLAGGNEQFF. The CDR3 nucleotides read TGTGCCAGCTTCCTAGCGGGAGGCAATGAGCAGTTCTTC. The rearrangement links TRBV2 to TRBJ2-1; TRBD2 aligns across 11 bases. The germline gives CDR1 SNHLY, CDR2 FYNNEI. V shed 8 bases, J shed 6 bases, and the junction held 3 bases outside the gene matches. The CDR3 loop spans 13 amino acids.

The sample holds one count of this clone. This chain uses TRBV6-6 with TRBJ1-4, with 9 bases that match TRBD1. CDR3 length equals 15 residues. J was trimmed by 7 bases and V by 4 bases; bases with no gene match: 7. Looked up from germline, CDR1 is MNHNY and CDR2 is SVGAGI (reference sequence). This chain's CDR3 is CASSLGTGRSEKLFF. DNA for the CDR3: TGTGCCAGCAGTTTAGGGACAGGGCGGAGTGAAAAACTGTTTTTT.

The J gene is TRBJ1-2, the V gene TRBV30; D unclear. The CDR3 is 15 residues long. The V end lost 0 bases, the J end lost 1 base, and 12 bases lay between the germline ends. Per the germline V gene, CDR1 is GTSNPN and CDR2 is SVGIG (reference sequence). This chain's CDR3 is CAWSVSISLNYGYTF. The CDR3 DNA follows: TGTGCCTGGAGTGTATCAATATCTCTTAACTATGGCTACACCTTC.

The chain couples TRBV4-2 to TRBJ2-4; 9 bases align to TRBD1. CDR1 is LGHNA and CDR2 is YNFKEQ in the germline V gene. CDR3 length: 16 amino acids. Germline trimming cut 5 bases from V and 1 base from J; bases unmatched to any gene: 6. This CDR3 is CASSSDRGSAKNIQYF. CDR3 sequence (DNA): TGTGCCAGCAGCTCGGACAGGGGAAGTGCCAAAAACATTCAGTACTTC.

The chain couples TRBV30 to TRBJ1-6, with unresolved D. CDR1 and CDR2 (germline): GTSNPN, SVGIG (reference sequence). The CDR3 length is 13 residues. The V and J ends lost 3 bases and 7 bases respectively, with 10 bases between them. The CDR3, as DNA: TGTGCCTGGAGCAAGAGCCCCAATTCACCCCTCCACTTT. Translated, it gives CAWSKSPNSPLHF.

V usage is TRBV29-1 and J usage is TRBJ2-7; 7 bases fit TRBD1. The CDR3 is 12 residues long. CDR1 SQVTM and CDR2 ANQGSEA come from the germline V gene. The ends lost 7 bases at V and 5 bases at J; junction bases unmatched: 8. The CDR3 region is CSAGQWQDEQYF. CDR3 in DNA: TGCAGCGCGGGACAGTGGCAAGACGAGCAGTACTTC.

This chain joins TRBV7-6 and TRBJ1-6, with D perhaps matching TRBD1 (6 bases). Germline CDR1 and CDR2: SGHVS and FNYEAQ. V lost 1 base and J 7 bases, leaving 11 bases between the germline ends. The CDR3 extends over 15 amino acids. The CDR3: CASSLETGRNSPLHF. In nucleotides, the CDR3 is TGTGCCAGCAGCTTAGAAACAGGGCGGAATTCACCCCTCCACTTT.

The chain has TRBV5-4 and TRBJ1-4; D not resolved. Germline values: CDR1 SGHNT, CDR2 YYREEE (reference sequence). The V end was cut by 4 bases, the J end by 0 bases, with 13 bases between. The CDR3 runs 16 residues. Written as DNA, the CDR3 is TGTGCCAGCAGCACTCGGACGGACGCAACTAATGAAAAACTGTTTTTT. Its protein is CASSTRTDATNEKLFF.

V is TRBV6-5 and J is TRBJ1-6; D gene unclear. The germline gives CDR1 MNHEY, CDR2 SVGAGI. This CDR3 has 13 amino acids. The V gene lost 0 bases and the J gene lost 12 bases, with 9 bases spanning the gap. CDR3 region: CASSYSVQGPLHF. The CDR3 DNA follows: TGTGCCAGCAGTTACTCGGTCCAAGGACCCCTCCACTTT.

The rearrangement links TRBV9 to TRBJ2-5; 11 bases line up with TRBD2. The germline gives CDR1 SGDLS, CDR2 YYNGEE. This CDR3 has 15 residues. With V trimmed by 0 bases and J by 5 bases, 3 bases remained unmatched. Here the CDR3 DNA reads TGTGCCAGCAGCGTAGGACTAGCGGGACGGGAGACCCAGTACTTC. It translates to CASSVGLAGRETQYF.

The rearrangement joins TRBV16 to TRBJ2-4; no firm D call. Per germline, CDR1 KGHSY and CDR2 FQNENV. The V end was cut by 5 bases, the J end by 6 bases, with 23 bases between. This CDR3 comprises 17 residues. The CDR3 sequence is CASSSDQWGVRSNIQYF. Written as DNA, the CDR3 is TGTGCCAGCAGCAGCGACCAATGGGGTGTGAGATCAAACATTCAGTACTTC.

The J gene is TRBJ1-6, the V gene TRBV9; D unclear. Per germline, CDR1 SGDLS and CDR2 YYNGEE. The V end lost 6 bases, the J end lost 10 bases, and 20 bases lay between the germline ends. This CDR3 has 15 residues. CDR3 sequence: CASTFSSGEGSPLHF. CDR3 DNA: TGTGCCAGCACCTTCTCGTCGGGTGAGGGATCACCCCTCCACTTT.

The rearrangement joins TRBV7-9 to TRBJ1-2; unclear D gene. The CDR3 runs 13 residues. Germline V gene data show CDR1 as SEHNR and CDR2 as FQNEAQ (reference sequence). The V and J ends lost 6 bases and 8 bases respectively, with 16 bases between them. The CDR3 region has the DNA TGTGCCAGCAGATCTGAGTCAACCGGAGGCTACACCTTC. Amino acids: CASRSESTGGYTF.

The chain recombines TRBV29-1 with TRBJ1-1; no reliable D call. Trimming cost V 6 bases and J 6 bases, with 17 bases left between them. The CDR3 is made up of 13 amino acids. In germline, CDR1 is SQVTM, CDR2 ANQGSEA. This CDR3 is CSVEILGYPEAFF. DNA for the CDR3: TGCAGCGTGGAGATTCTGGGATACCCTGAAGCTTTCTTT.

This chain joins TRBV5-1 and TRBJ2-5, with TRBD1 matching over 8 bases. Trimming took 1 base from V and 5 from J; bases not matched to a gene: 10. In germline, CDR1 is SGHRS, CDR2 YFSETQ. The CDR3 spans 16 residues. CDR3: CASSLYRQGSGETQYF. DNA for the CDR3: TGCGCCAGCAGCTTGTACCGACAGGGGTCCGGTGAGACCCAGTACTTC.

The chain joins TRBV29-1 to TRBJ2-7; TRBD1 might be the D (5 bases). The V gene lost 2 bases and the J gene lost 2 bases, with 10 bases spanning the gap. Germline loops: CDR1 SQVTM, CDR2 ANQGSEA. This CDR3 spans 13 amino acids. In nucleotides, the CDR3 is TGCAGCGTTGAACCGGACAACGCCTACGAGCAGTACTTC. This codes for CSVEPDNAYEQYF.

V usage is TRBV21-1 and J usage is TRBJ2-7; the table's D call TRBD1 went unverified against the DNA. TRBV21-1 is labeled a pseudogene. This CDR3 region has 12 residues. CDR3 sequence: CASSKEGDEQYF. DNA for the CDR3: TGTGCCAGCAGCAAAGAGGGGGACGAGCAGTACTTC.

The chain couples TRBV18 to TRBJ1-2; TRBD1 is a possible D gene (5 bases). The CDR3 extends over 14 amino acids. The germline V gene encodes CDR1 KGHSH and CDR2 LQKENI. V gave up 4 bases and J gave up 8 bases, with 17 bases separating them. Here the CDR3 reads CASSLSRDLGGYTF. In DNA form, the CDR3 reads TGTGCCAGCTCACTCTCCCGGGACCTGGGGGGCTACACCTTC.

This chain links TRBV6-5 with TRBJ1-4, with a possible D match to TRBD1 (5 bases). V lost 11 bases and J lost 8, with 21 bases in between. This CDR3 is built from 14 residues. The germline V gene encodes CDR1 MNHEY and CDR2 SVGAGI. The CDR3 DNA reads TGTGCCGCAGGGACGTTGAGGGCGACAGAAAAACTGTTTTTT. Translating it yields CAAGTLRATEKLFF.

The rearrangement uses TRBV7-3 and TRBJ1-3; a possible D gene is TRBD1 (5 bases). CDR3 size: 15 residues. CDR1 is SGHTA and CDR2 is FQGTGA in the germline V gene. V lost 2 bases and J lost 5, with 13 bases in between. The CDR3 is CASSLPPGCRNTIYF. The CDR3 DNA sequence: TGTGCCAGCAGCTTACCTCCAGGGTGTAGAAACACCATATATTTT. The complete variable domain, with remaining parts taken from reference TRBV7-3 and TRBJ1-3, reads GAGVSQTPSNKVTEKGKYVELRCDPISGHTALYWYRQSLGQGPEFLIYFQGTGAADDSGLPNDRFFAVRPEGSVSTLKIQRTERGDSAVYLCASSLPPGCRNTIYFGEGSWLTVV.

This clone was observed once. This chain links TRBV10-2 with TRBJ2-1; possible D gene TRBD2, 6 bases. The germline gives CDR1 WSHSY, CDR2 SAAADI. Trimming removed 3 bases from V and 6 bases from J, with 12 bases in between. CDR3 length: 14 amino acids. The DNA for the CDR3 is TGCGCCAGCAGTGATGCGGGGTGGGCCAATGAGCAGTTCTTC. Translation gives CASSDAGWANEQFF.

This clone was counted between two and nine times. V gene TRBV7-2 combines with J gene TRBJ1-5; TRBD1 agrees at 11 bases. CDR3 length: 15 residues. Germline CDR1 reads SGHTA; CDR2 reads FQGNSA. V was clipped by 5 bases and J by 4 bases; unmatched bases: 4. The CDR3 DNA reads TGTGCCAGCAGCGGACAGGGGGCCTTAAATCAGCCCCAGCATTTT. It yields the protein CASSGQGALNQPQHF.

This chain uses TRBV23-1 with TRBJ1-2; possible D gene TRBD1, 5 bases. TRBV23-1 counts as an open reading frame of uncertain function. Between the trimmed V and J ends, which lost 8 bases and 7 bases, there was a span of 14 bases. The CDR3 consists of 12 residues. The CDR3 sequence: CASPGASRGYTF. As DNA, the CDR3 is TGCGCCAGCCCCGGGGCCTCACGTGGCTACACCTTC.

The chain couples TRBV6-5 to TRBJ1-2, with D tentatively TRBD1 (5 bases). The germline V gene has CDR1 MNHEY and CDR2 SVGAGI. The CDR3 consists of 13 residues. V was pared by 7 bases and J by 7 bases, with 16 bases between. CDR3 DNA sequence: TGTGCCAGCACCCTCGGGGGGGGTAGTGGCTACACCTTC. Protein product: CASTLGGGSGYTF.